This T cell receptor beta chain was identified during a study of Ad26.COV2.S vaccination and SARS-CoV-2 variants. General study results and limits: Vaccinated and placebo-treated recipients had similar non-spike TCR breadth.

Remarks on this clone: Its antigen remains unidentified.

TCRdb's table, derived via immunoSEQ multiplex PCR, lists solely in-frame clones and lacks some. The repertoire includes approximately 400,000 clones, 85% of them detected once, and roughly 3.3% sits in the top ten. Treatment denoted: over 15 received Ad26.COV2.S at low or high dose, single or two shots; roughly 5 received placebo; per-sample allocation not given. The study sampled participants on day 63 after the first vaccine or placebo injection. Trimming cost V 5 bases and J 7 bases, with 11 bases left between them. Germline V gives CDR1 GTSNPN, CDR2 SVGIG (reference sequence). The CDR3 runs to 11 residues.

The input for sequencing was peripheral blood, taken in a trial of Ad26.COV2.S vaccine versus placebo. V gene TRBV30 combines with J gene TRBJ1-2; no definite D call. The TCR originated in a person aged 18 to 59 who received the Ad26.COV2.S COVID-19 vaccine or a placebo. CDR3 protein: CAWASRGGYTF. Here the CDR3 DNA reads TGTGCCTGGGCCAGTCGAGGTGGCTACACCTTC.